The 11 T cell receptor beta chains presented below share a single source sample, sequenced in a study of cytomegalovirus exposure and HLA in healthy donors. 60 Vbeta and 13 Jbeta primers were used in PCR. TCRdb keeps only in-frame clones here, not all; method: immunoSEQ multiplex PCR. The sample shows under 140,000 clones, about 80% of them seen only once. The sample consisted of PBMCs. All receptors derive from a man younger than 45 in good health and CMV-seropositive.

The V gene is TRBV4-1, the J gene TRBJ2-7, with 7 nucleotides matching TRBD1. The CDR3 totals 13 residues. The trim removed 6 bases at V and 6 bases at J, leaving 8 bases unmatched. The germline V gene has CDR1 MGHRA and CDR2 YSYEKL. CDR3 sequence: CASSTGTEAEQYF. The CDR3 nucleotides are TGCGCCAGCAGTACTGGGACAGAAGCCGAGCAGTACTTC.

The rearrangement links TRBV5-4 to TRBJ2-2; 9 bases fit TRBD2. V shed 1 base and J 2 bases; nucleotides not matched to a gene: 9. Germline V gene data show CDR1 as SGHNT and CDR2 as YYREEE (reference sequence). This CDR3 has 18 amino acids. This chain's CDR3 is CASSLPGLAGVNTGELFF. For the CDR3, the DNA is TGTGCCAGCAGCTTGCCCGGGTTAGCGGGGGTTAACACCGGGGAGCTGTTTTTT.

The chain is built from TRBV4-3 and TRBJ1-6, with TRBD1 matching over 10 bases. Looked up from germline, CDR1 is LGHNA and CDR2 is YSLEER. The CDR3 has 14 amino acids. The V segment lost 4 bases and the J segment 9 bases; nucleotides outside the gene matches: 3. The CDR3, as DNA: TGCGCCAGCAGCCCAGACAGGGGGCGTTCACCCCTCCACTTT. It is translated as CASSPDRGRSPLHF.

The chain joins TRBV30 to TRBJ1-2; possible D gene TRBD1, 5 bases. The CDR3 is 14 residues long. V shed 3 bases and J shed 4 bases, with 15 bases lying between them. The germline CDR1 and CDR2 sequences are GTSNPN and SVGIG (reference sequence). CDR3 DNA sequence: TGTGCCTGGAGCCGCAGGGTAGGTGGCTATGGCTACACCTTC. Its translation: CAWSRRVGGYGYTF.

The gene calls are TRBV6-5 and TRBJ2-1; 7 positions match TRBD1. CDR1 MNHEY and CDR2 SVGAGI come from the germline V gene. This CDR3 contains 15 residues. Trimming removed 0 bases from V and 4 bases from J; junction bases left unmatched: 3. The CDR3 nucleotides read TGTGCCAGCAGTTACTCGACAGGGAGTTACAATGAGCAGTTCTTC. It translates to CASSYSTGSYNEQFF.

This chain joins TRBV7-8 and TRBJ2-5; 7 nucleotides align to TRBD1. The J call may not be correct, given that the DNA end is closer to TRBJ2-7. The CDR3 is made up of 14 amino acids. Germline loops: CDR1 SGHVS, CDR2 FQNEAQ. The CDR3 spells CASSSGTVSYEQYF. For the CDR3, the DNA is TGTGCCAGCAGCTCCGGGACAGTCTCCTACGAGCAGTACTTC.

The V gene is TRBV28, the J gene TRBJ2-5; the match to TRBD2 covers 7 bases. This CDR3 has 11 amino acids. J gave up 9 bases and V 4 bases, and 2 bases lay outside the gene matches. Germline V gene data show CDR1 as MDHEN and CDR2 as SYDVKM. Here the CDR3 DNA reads TGTGCCAGCAGTTGGGAGGGACCCCAGTACTTC. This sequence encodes CASSWEGPQYF.

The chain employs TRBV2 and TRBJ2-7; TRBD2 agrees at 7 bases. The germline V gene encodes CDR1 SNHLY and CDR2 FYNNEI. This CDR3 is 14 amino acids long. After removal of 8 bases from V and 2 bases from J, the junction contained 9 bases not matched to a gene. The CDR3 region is CASSPAGVTYEQYF. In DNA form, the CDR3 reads TGTGCCAGCTCCCCGGCGGGGGTGACCTACGAGCAGTACTTC.

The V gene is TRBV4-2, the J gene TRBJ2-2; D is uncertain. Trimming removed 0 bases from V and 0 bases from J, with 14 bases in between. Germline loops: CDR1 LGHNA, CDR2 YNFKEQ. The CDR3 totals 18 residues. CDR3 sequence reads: CASSQDLRGSANTGELFF. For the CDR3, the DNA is TGTGCCAGCAGCCAAGATCTACGCGGCTCCGCGAACACCGGGGAGCTGTTTTTT.

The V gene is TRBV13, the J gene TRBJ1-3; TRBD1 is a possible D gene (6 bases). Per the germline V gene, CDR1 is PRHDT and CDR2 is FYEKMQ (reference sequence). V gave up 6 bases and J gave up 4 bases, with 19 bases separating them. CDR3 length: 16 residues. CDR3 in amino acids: CASRETGTPLGNTIYF. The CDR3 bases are TGTGCCAGCAGGGAGACCGGGACACCTCTGGGAAACACCATATATTTT.

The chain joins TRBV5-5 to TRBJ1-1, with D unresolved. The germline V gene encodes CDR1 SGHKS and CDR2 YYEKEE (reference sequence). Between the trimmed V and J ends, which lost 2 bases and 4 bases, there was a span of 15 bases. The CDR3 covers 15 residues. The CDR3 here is CASSFTDMVTTEAFF. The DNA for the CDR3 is TGTGCCAGCAGCTTCACCGACATGGTTACCACTGAAGCTTTCTTT.